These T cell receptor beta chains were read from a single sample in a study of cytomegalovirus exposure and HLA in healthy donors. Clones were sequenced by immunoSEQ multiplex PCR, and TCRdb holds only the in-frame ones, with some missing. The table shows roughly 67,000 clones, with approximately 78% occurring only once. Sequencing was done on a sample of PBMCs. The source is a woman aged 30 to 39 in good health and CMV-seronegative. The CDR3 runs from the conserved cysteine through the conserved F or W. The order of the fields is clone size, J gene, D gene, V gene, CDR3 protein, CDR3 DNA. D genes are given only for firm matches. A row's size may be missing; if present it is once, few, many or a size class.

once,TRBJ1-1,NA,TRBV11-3,CASSLVEGTPNTEAFF,TGTGCCAGCAGCTTAGTTGAGGGGACACCGAACACTGAAGCTTTCTTT
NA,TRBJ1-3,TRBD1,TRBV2,CASSEPLDRGTPLGNTIYF,TGTGCCAGCAGTGAACCGTTGGACAGGGGGACCCCTCTCGGAAACACCATATATTTT
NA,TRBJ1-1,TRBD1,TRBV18,CASSNRTGNTEAFF,TGTGCCAGCTCAAACCGGACAGGGAACACTGAAGCTTTCTTT
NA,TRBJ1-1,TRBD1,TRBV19,CASSKPTGMDTEAFF,TGTGCCAGTAGTAAACCGACAGGGATGGACACTGAAGCTTTCTTT
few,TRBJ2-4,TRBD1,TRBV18,CASSQQGAGAKNIQYF,TGTGCCAGCTCACAACAGGGGGCGGGAGCCAAAAACATTCAGTACTTC
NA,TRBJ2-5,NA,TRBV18,CASSPAETQYF,TGTGCCAGCTCACCAGCGGAGACCCAGTACTTC
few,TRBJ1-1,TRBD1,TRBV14,CASSPSAQGPGAFF,TGTGCCAGCAGCCCCTCGGCACAGGGGCCGGGAGCTTTCTTT
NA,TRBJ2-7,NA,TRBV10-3,CAISEPTGRPYEQYF,TGTGCCATCAGTGAGCCGACAGGTAGACCCTACGAGCAGTACTTC
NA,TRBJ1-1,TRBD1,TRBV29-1,CSARDSLTEAFF,TGCAGCGCCCGGGACAGCCTCACTGAAGCTTTCTTT
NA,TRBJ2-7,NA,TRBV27,CASSFTGTYEQYF,TGTGCCAGCAGTTTCACAGGGACCTACGAGCAGTACTTC
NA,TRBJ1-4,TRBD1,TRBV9,CASSVGQVTNEKLFF,TGTGCCAGCAGCGTCGGACAGGTTACTAATGAAAAACTGTTTTTT
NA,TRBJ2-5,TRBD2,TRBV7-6,CASSYPTSGASQETQYF,TGTGCCAGCAGCTATCCTACTAGCGGGGCCTCCCAAGAGACCCAGTACTTC
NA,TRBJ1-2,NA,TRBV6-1,CASSVPRDDYGYTF,TGTGCCAGCAGTGTGCCCAGGGATGACTATGGCTACACCTTC
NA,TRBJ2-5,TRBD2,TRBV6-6,CASSPTSGETQYF,TGTGCCAGCAGCCCAACTAGCGGAGAGACCCAGTACTTC
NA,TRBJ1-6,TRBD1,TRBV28,CASTLTGGIPNSPLHF,TGTGCCAGCACCCTTACAGGGGGCATTCCCAATTCACCCCTCCACTTT
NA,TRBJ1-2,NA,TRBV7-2,CASSLSSGGRDGYTF,TGTGCCAGCAGCTTAAGCTCGGGGGGGCGGGATGGCTACACCTTC
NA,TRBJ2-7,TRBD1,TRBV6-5,CASRPRGQAPYEQYF,TGTGCCAGCAGACCCAGGGGACAGGCACCCTACGAGCAGTACTTC
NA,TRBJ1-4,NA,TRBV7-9,CASSLSGTPNEKLFF,TGTGCCAGCAGCCTATCCGGGACACCCAATGAAAAACTGTTTTTT
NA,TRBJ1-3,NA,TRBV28,CASSGGYWSFSGNTIYF,TGTGCCAGCAGTGGGGGGTACTGGTCCTTCTCTGGAAACACCATATATTTT
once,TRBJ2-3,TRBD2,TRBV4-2,CASSQRPPSGARDTQYF,TGTGCCAGCAGCCAACGCCCGCCTAGCGGGGCAAGGGATACGCAGTATTTT
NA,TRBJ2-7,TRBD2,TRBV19,CASSPTSVPYEQYF,TGTGCCAGTAGTCCGACTAGCGTCCCCTACGAGCAGTACTTC
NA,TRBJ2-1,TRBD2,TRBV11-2,CASSLVAGGLGYNEQFF,TGTGCCAGCAGCTTAGTAGCGGGGGGGCTGGGGTACAATGAGCAGTTCTTC
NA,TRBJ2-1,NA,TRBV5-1,CASSLEAPGEQFF,TGCGCCAGCAGCTTGGAGGCGCCGGGTGAGCAGTTCTTC
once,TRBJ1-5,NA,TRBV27,CASSSTGPGIGNQPQHF,TGTGCCAGCAGTTCTACAGGGCCAGGGATCGGCAATCAGCCCCAGCATTTT
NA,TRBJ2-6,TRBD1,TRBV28,CASSFDRANGANVLTF,TGTGCCAGCAGTTTCGACAGGGCGAACGGGGCCAACGTCCTGACTTTC
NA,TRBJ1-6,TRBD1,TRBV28,CASSDNGTGFKPPLHF,TGTGCCAGCAGTGATAACGGGACAGGGTTCAAACCACCCCTCCACTTT
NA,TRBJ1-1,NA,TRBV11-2,CASSRGQPRPEAFF,TGTGCCAGCAGCCGAGGACAGCCTCGGCCTGAAGCTTTCTTT
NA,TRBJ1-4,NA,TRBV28,CARGWGVFTTNEKLFF,TGTGCCAGGGGGTGGGGGGTATTTACAACTAATGAAAAACTGTTTTTT